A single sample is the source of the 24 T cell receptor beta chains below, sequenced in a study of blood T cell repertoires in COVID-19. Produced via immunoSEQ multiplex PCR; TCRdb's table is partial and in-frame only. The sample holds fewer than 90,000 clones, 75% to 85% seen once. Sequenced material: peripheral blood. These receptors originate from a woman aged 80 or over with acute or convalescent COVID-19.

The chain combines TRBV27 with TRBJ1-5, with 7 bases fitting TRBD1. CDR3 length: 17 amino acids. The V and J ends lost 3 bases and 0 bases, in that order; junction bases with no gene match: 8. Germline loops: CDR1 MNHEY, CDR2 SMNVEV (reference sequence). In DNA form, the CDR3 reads TGTGCCAGCAGTTTTCGAGTTGGGACAGCTAGCAATCAGCCCCAGCATTTT. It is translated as CASSFRVGTASNQPQHF.

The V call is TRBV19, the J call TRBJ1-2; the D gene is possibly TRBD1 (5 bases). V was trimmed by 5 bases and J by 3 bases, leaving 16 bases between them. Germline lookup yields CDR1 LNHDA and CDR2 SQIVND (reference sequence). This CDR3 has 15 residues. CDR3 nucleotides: TGTGCCAGTAGTCCTCAGGGAGGGTTTGACTATGGCTACACCTTC. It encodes CASSPQGGFDYGYTF.

DNA for the CDR3: TGTGCCAGCAGCTTATTCGGACTAGCGGGAGGGCCAACCGGGGAGCTGTTTTTT. Translated: CASSLFGLAGGPTGELFF. The J gene is TRBJ2-2, the V gene TRBV7-8; 15 bases are a match to TRBD2. CDR1 and CDR2 (germline): SGHVS, FQNEAQ. This CDR3 comprises 18 residues. V was pared by 2 bases and J by 5 bases, with 6 bases of the junction left unmatched.

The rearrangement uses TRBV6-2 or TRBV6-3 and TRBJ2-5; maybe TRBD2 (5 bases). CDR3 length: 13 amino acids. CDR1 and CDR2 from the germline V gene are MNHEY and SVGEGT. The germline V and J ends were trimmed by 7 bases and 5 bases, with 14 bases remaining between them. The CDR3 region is CASTPRGEETQYF. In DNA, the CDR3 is TGTGCCAGCACCCCCCGGGGAGAGGAGACCCAGTACTTC.

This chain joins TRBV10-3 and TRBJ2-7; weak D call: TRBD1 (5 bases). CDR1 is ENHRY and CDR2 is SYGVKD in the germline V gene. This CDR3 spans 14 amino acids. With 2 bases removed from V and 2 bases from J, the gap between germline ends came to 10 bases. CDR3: CAISESIGAYEQYF. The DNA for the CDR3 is TGTGCCATCAGTGAGAGTATAGGGGCCTACGAGCAGTACTTC.

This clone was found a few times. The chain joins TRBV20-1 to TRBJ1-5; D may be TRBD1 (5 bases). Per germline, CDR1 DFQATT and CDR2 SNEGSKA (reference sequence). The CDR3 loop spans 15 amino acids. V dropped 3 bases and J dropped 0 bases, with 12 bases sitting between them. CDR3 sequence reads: CSASRGGDSNQPQHF. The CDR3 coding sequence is TGCAGTGCTAGTCGCGGGGGAGATAGCAATCAGCCCCAGCATTTT.

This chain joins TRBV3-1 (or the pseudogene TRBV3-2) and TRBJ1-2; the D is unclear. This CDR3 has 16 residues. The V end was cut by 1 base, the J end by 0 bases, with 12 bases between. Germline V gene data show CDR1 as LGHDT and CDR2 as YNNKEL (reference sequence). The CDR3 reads CASSQGRAVANYGYTF. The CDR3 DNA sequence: TGTGCCAGCAGCCAAGGGAGGGCTGTCGCTAACTATGGCTACACCTTC.

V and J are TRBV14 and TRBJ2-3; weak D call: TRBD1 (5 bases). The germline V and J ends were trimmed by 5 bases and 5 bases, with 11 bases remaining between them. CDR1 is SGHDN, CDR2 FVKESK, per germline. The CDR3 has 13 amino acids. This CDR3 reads CASSYIQEDTQYF. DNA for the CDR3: TGTGCCAGCAGCTACATACAGGAAGATACGCAGTATTTT.

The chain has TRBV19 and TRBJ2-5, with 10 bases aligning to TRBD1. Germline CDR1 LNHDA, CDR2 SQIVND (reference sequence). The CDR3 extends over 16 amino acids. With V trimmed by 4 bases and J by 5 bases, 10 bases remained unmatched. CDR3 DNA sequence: TGTGCCAGTAGTACCGCCCTGGGACAGGGGTGGGAGACCCAGTACTTC. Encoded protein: CASSTALGQGWETQYF.

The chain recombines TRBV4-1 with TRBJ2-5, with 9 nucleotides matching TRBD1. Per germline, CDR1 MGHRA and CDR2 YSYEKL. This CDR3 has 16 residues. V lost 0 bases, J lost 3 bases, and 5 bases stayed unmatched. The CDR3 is CASSQDGGDREETQYF. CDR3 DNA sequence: TGCGCCAGCAGCCAAGATGGTGGGGACAGGGAAGAGACCCAGTACTTC.

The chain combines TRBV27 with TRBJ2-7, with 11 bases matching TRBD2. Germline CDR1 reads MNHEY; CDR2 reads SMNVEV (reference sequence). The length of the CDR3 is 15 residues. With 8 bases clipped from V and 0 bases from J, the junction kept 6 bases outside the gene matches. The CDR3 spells CASRVGLAVSYEQYF. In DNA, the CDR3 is TGTGCCAGCCGCGTGGGACTAGCGGTCTCCTACGAGCAGTACTTC.

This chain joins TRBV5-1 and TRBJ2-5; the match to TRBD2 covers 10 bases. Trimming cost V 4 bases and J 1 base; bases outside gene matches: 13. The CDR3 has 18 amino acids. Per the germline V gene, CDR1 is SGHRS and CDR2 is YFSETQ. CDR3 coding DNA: TGCGCCAGCAGCCTGAACGCTCCTCTAGCGGGGGCCCAAGAGACCCAGTACTTC. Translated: CASSLNAPLAGAQETQYF. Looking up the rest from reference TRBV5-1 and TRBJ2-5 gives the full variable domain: KAGVTQTPRYLIKTRGQQVTLSCSPISGHRSVSWYQQTPGQGLQFLFEYFSETQRNKGNFPGRFSGRQFSNSRSEMNVSTLELGDSALYLCASSLNAPLAGAQETQYFGPGTRLLVL.

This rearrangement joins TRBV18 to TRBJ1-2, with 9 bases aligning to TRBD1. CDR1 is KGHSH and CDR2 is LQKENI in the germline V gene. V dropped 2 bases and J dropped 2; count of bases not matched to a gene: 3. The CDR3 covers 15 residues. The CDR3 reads CASSPRTGANYGYTF. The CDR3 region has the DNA TGTGCCAGCTCACCAAGGACAGGGGCGAACTATGGCTACACCTTC.

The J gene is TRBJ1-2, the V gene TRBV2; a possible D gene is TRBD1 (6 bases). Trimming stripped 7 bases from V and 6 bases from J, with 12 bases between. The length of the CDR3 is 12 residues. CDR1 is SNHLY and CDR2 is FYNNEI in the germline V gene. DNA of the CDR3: TGTGCCAGCACCGGGACACAGGATGGCTACACCTTC. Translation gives CASTGTQDGYTF.

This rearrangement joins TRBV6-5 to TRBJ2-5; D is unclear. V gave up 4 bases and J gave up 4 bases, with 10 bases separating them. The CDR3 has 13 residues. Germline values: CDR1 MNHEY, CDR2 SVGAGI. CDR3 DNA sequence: TGTGCCAGCAGTTCCCCGAGTGGAGAGACCCAGTACTTC. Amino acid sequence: CASSSPSGETQYF.

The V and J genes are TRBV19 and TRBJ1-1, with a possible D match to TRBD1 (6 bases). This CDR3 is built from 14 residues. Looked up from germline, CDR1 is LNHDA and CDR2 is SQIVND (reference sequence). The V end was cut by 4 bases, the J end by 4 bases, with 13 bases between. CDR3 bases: TGTGCCAGTAGTACGGGGGCGGGAGGCACTGAAGCTTTCTTT. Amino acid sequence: CASSTGAGGTEAFF.

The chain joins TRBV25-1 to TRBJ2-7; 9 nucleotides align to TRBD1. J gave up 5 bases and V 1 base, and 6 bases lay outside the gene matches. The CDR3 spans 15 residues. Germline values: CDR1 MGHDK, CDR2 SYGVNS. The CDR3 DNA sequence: TGTGCCAGCAGTGAATCCGGGACAGGGTCCCACGAGCAGTACTTC. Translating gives CASSESGTGSHEQYF.

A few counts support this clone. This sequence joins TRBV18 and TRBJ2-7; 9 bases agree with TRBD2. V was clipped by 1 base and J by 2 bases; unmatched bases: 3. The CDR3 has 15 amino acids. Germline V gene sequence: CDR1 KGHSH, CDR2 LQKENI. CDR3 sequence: CASSPLASGAYEQYF. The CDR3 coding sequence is TGTGCCAGCTCACCACTGGCTAGCGGGGCCTACGAGCAGTACTTC.

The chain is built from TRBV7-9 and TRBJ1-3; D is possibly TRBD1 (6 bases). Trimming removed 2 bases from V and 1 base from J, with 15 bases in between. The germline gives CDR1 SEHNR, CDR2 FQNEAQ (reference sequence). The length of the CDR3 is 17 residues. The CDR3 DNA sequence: TGTGCCAGCAGCTTAACGTCAGGGGTTACATCTGGAAACACCATATATTTT. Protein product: CASSLTSGVTSGNTIYF.

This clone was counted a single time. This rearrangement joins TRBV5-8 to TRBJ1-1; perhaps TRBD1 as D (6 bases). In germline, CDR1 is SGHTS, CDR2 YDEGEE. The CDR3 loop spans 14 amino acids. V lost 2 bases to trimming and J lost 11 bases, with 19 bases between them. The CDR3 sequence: CASSFQGWGTSAFF. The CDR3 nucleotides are TGTGCCAGCAGCTTTCAGGGGTGGGGAACATCGGCTTTCTTT.

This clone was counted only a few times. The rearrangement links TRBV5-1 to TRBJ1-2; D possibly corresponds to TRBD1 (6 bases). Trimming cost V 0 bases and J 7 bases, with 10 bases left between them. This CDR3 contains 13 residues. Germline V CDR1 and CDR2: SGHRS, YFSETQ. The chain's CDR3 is CASSLDRVTGYTF. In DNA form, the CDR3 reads TGCGCCAGCAGCTTGGACAGGGTAACTGGCTACACCTTC.

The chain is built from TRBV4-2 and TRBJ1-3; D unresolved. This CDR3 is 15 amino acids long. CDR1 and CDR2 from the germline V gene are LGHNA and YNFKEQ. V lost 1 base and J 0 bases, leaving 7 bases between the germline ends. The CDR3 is CASSQVQYSGNTIYF. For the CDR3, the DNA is TGTGCCAGCAGCCAAGTTCAGTACTCTGGAAACACCATATATTTT.

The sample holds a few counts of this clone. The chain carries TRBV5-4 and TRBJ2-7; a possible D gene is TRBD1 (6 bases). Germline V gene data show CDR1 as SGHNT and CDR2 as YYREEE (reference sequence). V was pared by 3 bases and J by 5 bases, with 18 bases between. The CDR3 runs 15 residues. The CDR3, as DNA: TGTGCCAGCAGCTCCCAGGGGTCCCCTACAAACGAGCAGTACTTC. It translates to CASSSQGSPTNEQYF. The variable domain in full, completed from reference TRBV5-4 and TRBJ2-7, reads ETGVTQSPTHLIKTRGQQVTLRCSSQSGHNTVSWYQQALGQGPQFIFQYYREEENGRGNFPPRFSGLQFPNYSSELNVNALELDDSALYLCASSSQGSPTNEQYFGPGTRLTVT.

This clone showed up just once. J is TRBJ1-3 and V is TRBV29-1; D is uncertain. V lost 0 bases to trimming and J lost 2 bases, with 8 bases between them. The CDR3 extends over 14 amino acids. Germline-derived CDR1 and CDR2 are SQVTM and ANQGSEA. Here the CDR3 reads CSVEDRRAGNTIYF. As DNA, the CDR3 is TGCAGCGTTGAAGACAGGCGAGCTGGAAACACCATATATTTT.